This T cell receptor (beta chain) originates from a study of shared T cell receptors in the human thymus. TCRdb's copy holds only in-frame clones and misses some; the assay was immunoSEQ multiplex PCR. The sample yields just under 550,000 clones, around 78% seen once. Germline CDR1 and CDR2: LNHDA and SQIVND (reference sequence). The CDR3 length is 15 residues. V was shortened by 3 bases and J by 0 bases, with 9 bases between the two germline ends. These same data were also listed under a study on human thymus T cells. That paper notes: Thymus tissue for the work was resected from patients undergoing corrective heart surgery.

The gene calls are TRBV19 and TRBJ1-3; D gene ambiguous. The sequencing sample was made of thymocytes. The receptor comes from a boy in the first two years of life with a congenital heart defect. The CDR3 here is CASSIPVSSGNTIYF. CDR3 nucleotides: TGTGCCAGTAGTATTCCGGTTAGCTCTGGAAACACCATATATTTT.